A selection of T cell receptor beta chains follows, all from one sample in a study of identical twins. TCRdb used MiXCR to reprocess the 5' RACE reads, holding one entry per CDR3 protein. The table records 300,000 to 400,000 distinct CDR3 sequences, approximately 13% of them present only once. These data also formed part of another study, on yellow fever vaccine responses in identical twins.

The sequencing sample was made of CD8+ T cells sorted from blood. The receptors were gathered from a woman under 30 in good health. Both conserved end residues are part of each CDR3. The D gene is left open where the match is weak. Rows give clone size only sometimes, using once, few, many, or a class for an expanded clone.

CDR3	DNA	V	J	D	size
CASSLDLRGNTEAFF	TGCGCCAGCAGCTTGGACCTCCGGGGGAACACTGAAGCTTTCTTT	TRBV5-1	TRBJ1-1	.	.
CASSPGQGSGQPQHF	TGTGCCAGCAGTCCAGGACAGGGATCGGGACAGCCCCAGCATTTT	TRBV27	TRBJ1-5	TRBD1	.
CSAPGLGGVTETQYF	TGCAGTGCTCCAGGACTAGGGGGGGTAACAGAGACCCAGTACTTC	TRBV20-1	TRBJ2-5	.	.
CASSLSTGSGNTIYF	TGTGCCAGCAGTTTATCGACTGGGTCGGGAAACACCATATATTTT	TRBV27	TRBJ1-3	.	many
CSVRAYNEQFF	TGCAGCGTTCGGGCGTACAATGAGCAGTTCTTC	TRBV29-1	TRBJ2-1	.	many
CASSQDSQGSYNEQFF	TGTGCCAGCAGCCAAGATTCACAGGGTTCATACAATGAGCAGTTCTTC	TRBV4-2	TRBJ2-1	.	few
CASSPEGFTDLRSQYF	TGTGCCAGCAGCCCTGAGGGGTTTACCGACCTTAGATCGCAGTATTTT	TRBV7-2	TRBJ2-3	.	.
CASSFGSYNEQFF	TGTGCCAGCAGTTTTGGTAGCTACAATGAGCAGTTCTTC	TRBV12-3/TRBV12-4	TRBJ2-1	.	many
CASRPTGKLQETQYF	TGTGCCAGCAGACCCACAGGGAAGCTCCAAGAGACCCAGTACTTC	TRBV12-3/TRBV12-4	TRBJ2-5	.	.
CASSLGGLAGGTTGELFF	TGTGCCAGCAGTTTAGGGGGACTAGCGGGGGGCACCACCGGGGAGCTGTTTTTT	TRBV12-3/TRBV12-4	TRBJ2-2	TRBD2	few
CASSPRLAGGLGEQYF	TGTGCCAGCAGCCCAAGACTAGCGGGAGGGCTAGGCGAGCAGTACTTC	TRBV9	TRBJ2-7	TRBD2	many
CASSSNAGLENEQFF	TGTGCCAGCAGCTCAAATGCCGGGCTCGAGAATGAGCAGTTCTTC	TRBV7-8	TRBJ2-1	.	.
CASSPSRGREEETQYF	TGCGCCAGCAGCCCATCCCGCGGGCGGGAGGAAGAGACCCAGTACTTC	TRBV5-1	TRBJ2-5	TRBD2	many